This TCR beta chain was captured by sequencing in a study of T cells in Graves' hyperthyroidism and ophthalmopathy. General observations from the study: The model predicted ophthalmopathy a median roughly six months before onset.

Worth noting for this clonotype: Its antigen is not known.

Diagnosing involved the use of clinical symptoms, serum thyroxine and TRAb, thyroid ultrasound and orbital computed tomography. The TCR beta CDR3 regions underwent amplification using RNA transcripts as the source. A first-round RT-PCR of the TCR CDR3 used the HTBI primer set. TCRdb passed the multiplex PCR reads through MiXCR, listing each CDR3 protein once. The table lists about 610,000 distinct CDR3 sequences, 15% to 20% of them singletons. Trimming at V came to 7 bases and at J to 1 base, leaving 6 bases not matched to a gene. Germline CDR1 SNHLY, CDR2 FYNNEI. The CDR3 has 15 amino acids. This rearrangement joins TRBV2 to TRBJ2-2, with 7 positions matching TRBD2. The clonotype comes from a woman between 40 and 55 years old with Graves' ophthalmopathy. The sample consisted of blood. The CDR3 coding sequence is TGTGCCAGCACCTACTTAGCGGGGAACACCGGGGAGCTGTTTTTT. Protein: CASTYLAGNTGELFF. The complete variable domain, with remaining parts taken from reference TRBV2 and TRBJ2-2, reads EPEVTQTPSHQVTQMGQEVILRCVPISNHLYFYWYRQILGQKVEFLVSFYNNEISEKSEIFDDQFSVERPDGSNFTLKIRSTKLEDSAMYFCASTYLAGNTGELFFGEGSRLTVL.